The TCR beta chain under discussion was sequenced for a study of T cell repertoires in cytomegalovirus infection. Study overall: From public TCR beta signatures came an indication of both CMV infection and matching HLA type.

Study-wide points: Cumulated frequencies of public TCR beta families served to identify carriers of CMV plus the relevant HLA. The ex vivo response showed dominance by HLA-C-restricted CMV-specific TCR beta clonotypes.

TCRdb used MiXCR to reprocess the reads, holding one entry per CDR3 protein. The sample carries 680,000 or so distinct CDR3 sequences, around 35% recorded once. Germline lookup yields CDR1 SGHRS and CDR2 YFSETQ. This CDR3 contains 14 residues. J was trimmed by 3 bases and V by 5 bases; bases with no gene match: 4. Concerning this clonotype itself: Its antigen is still unknown.

The TCR was taken from a human donor in good health (CMV status not recorded). Some clones in this sample may be carry-over from other donors' samples. The genes are TRBV5-1 and TRBJ2-1, with 8 bases fitting TRBD2. The sample consisted of cultured PBMCs, taken from culture after CMV antigen stimulation. The CDR3 loop reads CASSRTSYYNEQFF. Written as DNA, the CDR3 is TGCGCCAGCAGTAGGACTAGCTACTACAATGAGCAGTTCTTC.